This entry lists 22 T cell receptor beta chains sequenced from one sample in a study of shared clonotypes between healthy human individuals. Only in-frame clones appear in the TCRdb table, and some are missing; sequencing was by immunoSEQ multiplex PCR. This sample has a few million clones; just over 90% occur once, and the top ten carry 0.39%. The source material was naive CD4+ T cells from PBMCs. Subset meaning: CD45RA+ positively selected. These receptors were obtained from a man between 18 and 35 years old in good health. Some clones in this sample may be carry-over from other donors' samples.

The genes are TRBV14 and TRBJ1-2, with D possibly matching TRBD1 (5 bases). CDR1 SGHDN and CDR2 FVKESK come from the germline V gene. There are 13 residues in the CDR3. V lost 3 bases, J lost 4 bases, and 9 bases lay in between. The CDR3 bases are TGTGCCAGCAGCCAGGGGGTTTCCTATGGCTACACCTTC. Translating it yields CASSQGVSYGYTF.

The V and J genes are TRBV5-1 and TRBJ2-3; TRBD2 aligns across 14 bases. The length of the CDR3 is 17 residues. CDR1 SGHRS and CDR2 YFSETQ come from the germline V gene. Germline trimming cut 3 bases from V and 0 bases from J; bases unmatched to any gene: 3. For the CDR3, the DNA is TGCGCCAGCAGCTCCGGGACTAGCGGGGGCAGCACAGATACGCAGTATTTT. It yields the protein CASSSGTSGGSTDTQYF.

The CDR3 DNA is TGCGCCAGCAGTGGTAGGACAGGGCCAGAGACCCAGTACTTC. Its translation: CASSGRTGPETQYF. This chain uses TRBV10-1 with TRBJ2-5; 8 bases are shared with TRBD1. The CDR3 length is 14 residues. The germline V gene encodes CDR1 WNHNN and CDR2 SYGVQD (reference sequence). V was pared by 4 bases and J by 4 bases, with 5 bases of the junction left unmatched.

The chain employs TRBV7-2 and TRBJ2-7; 16 positions agree with TRBD2. The ends lost 7 bases at V and 9 bases at J; junction bases unmatched: 9. The CDR3 contains 15 residues. Per germline, CDR1 SGHTA and CDR2 FQGNSA. The CDR3 spells CASTGTSGRAGGQYF. DNA for the CDR3: TGTGCCAGCACCGGGACTAGCGGGAGGGCCGGGGGGCAGTACTTC.

The rearrangement uses TRBV4-3 and TRBJ2-7; D unclear. The germline gives CDR1 LGHNA, CDR2 YSLEER. The CDR3 is 14 amino acids. The V and J ends lost 0 bases and 6 bases respectively, with 12 bases between them. The CDR3 DNA sequence: TGCGCCAGCAGCCAAGAGCCATCGGGTGGCGAGCAGTACTTC. Translating it yields CASSQEPSGGEQYF.

J is TRBJ2-2 and V is TRBV11-3; D unclear. Per germline, CDR1 SGHNT and CDR2 YENEEA. V dropped 1 base and J dropped 7 bases, with 7 bases sitting between them. CDR3 size: 13 residues. In DNA, the CDR3 is TGTGCCAGCAGCTTAGGAAGTGGCGGGGAGCTGTTTTTT. It codes for CASSLGSGGELFF.

The chain combines TRBV20-1 with TRBJ2-5; D is unclear. V gave up 7 bases and J gave up 5 bases, with 11 bases separating them. Germline V gives CDR1 DFQATT, CDR2 SNEGSKA (reference sequence). CDR3 length: 11 amino acids. The CDR3 region is CSVTKVETQYF. The DNA of the CDR3 is TGCAGTGTCACGAAAGTTGAGACCCAGTACTTC.

V gene TRBV30 combines with J gene TRBJ2-3; weak D call: TRBD1 (5 bases). The V and J ends lost 1 base and 4 bases respectively, with 12 bases between them. Germline loops: CDR1 GTSNPN, CDR2 SVGIG (reference sequence). The CDR3 covers 14 residues. Here the CDR3 reads CAWSENTGADTQYF. The CDR3 coding sequence is TGTGCCTGGAGTGAGAATACAGGCGCAGATACGCAGTATTTT.

The CDR3 DNA reads as TGTGCCACTTCTACAGGGGTAGGGGGAGAGACCCAGTACTTC. It specifies CATSTGVGGETQYF. The rearrangement uses TRBV15 and TRBJ2-5; 7 positions match TRBD1. Germline trimming cut 9 bases from V and 4 bases from J; bases unmatched to any gene: 11. Germline V lookup: CDR1 LNHNV, CDR2 YYDKDF (reference sequence). This CDR3 has 14 amino acids.

The chain employs TRBV27 and TRBJ1-5; TRBD1 is a possible D gene (5 bases). Per germline, CDR1 MNHEY and CDR2 SMNVEV (reference sequence). Trimming took 5 bases from V and 5 from J, leaving 13 bases between them. This CDR3 spans 14 amino acids. CDR3 nucleotides: TGTGCCAGCAGTCTGCTAACAGGAGATCAGCCCCAGCATTTT. Protein: CASSLLTGDQPQHF.

V gene TRBV5-1 combines with J gene TRBJ2-2; the match to TRBD2 covers 10 bases. The V segment lost 0 bases and the J segment 0 bases; nucleotides outside the gene matches: 2. The germline CDR1 and CDR2 sequences are SGHRS and YFSETQ. The CDR3 is 17 residues long. The CDR3 DNA reads as TGCGCCAGCAGCTTGGGGACTAGCGGCGCGAACACCGGGGAGCTGTTTTTT. This gives the protein CASSLGTSGANTGELFF.

For this clone: Other DNA sequences in this specimen translate into the identical CDR3. The chain links TRBV7-2 to TRBJ2-6; unclear D gene. CDR1 and CDR2 (germline): SGHTA, FQGNSA. V gave up 1 base and J gave up 0 bases, with 7 bases separating them. The CDR3 has 16 amino acids. The CDR3 sequence: CASSLVGSSGANVLTF. In nucleotides, the CDR3 is TGTGCCAGCAGCTTAGTGGGATCCTCTGGGGCCAACGTCCTGACTTTC.

This chain uses TRBV9 with TRBJ2-2; D may be TRBD2 (5 bases). In germline, CDR1 is SGDLS, CDR2 YYNGEE. This CDR3 spans 14 amino acids. V dropped 3 bases and J dropped 7 bases, with 13 bases sitting between them. CDR3 region: CASSATSSVGELFF. CDR3 in DNA: TGTGCCAGCAGCGCCACTAGTTCGGTCGGGGAGCTGTTTTTT.

V is TRBV30 and J is TRBJ2-5, with 7 nucleotides matching TRBD1. The end of the DNA aligns better with TRBJ2-7, so the J call may be wrong. The length of the CDR3 is 12 residues. The germline V gene has CDR1 GTSNPN and CDR2 SVGIG (reference sequence). CDR3 sequence: CAVSRDRSEQYF. In nucleotides, the CDR3 is TGTGCCGTGAGTCGGGACAGAAGCGAGCAGTACTTC.

The rearrangement links TRBV5-6 to TRBJ2-1, with TRBD1 as a possible D gene (6 bases). V was cut by 3 bases and J by 6 bases, with 7 bases left in between. Germline V gene lookup returns CDR1 SGHDT and CDR2 YYEEEE. There are 12 residues in the CDR3. This CDR3 is CASSYRANEQFF. The CDR3 nucleotides are TGTGCCAGCAGCTACAGGGCCAATGAGCAGTTCTTC.

V usage is TRBV19 and J usage is TRBJ2-6; D uncertain. Germline V gene lookup returns CDR1 LNHDA and CDR2 SQIVND (reference sequence). Between the trimmed V and J ends, which lost 3 bases and 4 bases, there was a span of 13 bases. The CDR3 consists of 16 residues. The CDR3 DNA is TGTGCCAGTAGTATCGGATCTTTAGGGGGGGCCAACGTCCTGACTTTC. This encodes CASSIGSLGGANVLTF.

The chain couples TRBV5-6 to TRBJ2-1, with 7 bases matching TRBD2. The ends lost 0 bases at V and 6 bases at J; junction bases unmatched: 9. The CDR3 contains 16 residues. Germline V lookup: CDR1 SGHDT, CDR2 YYEEEE. CDR3 region: CASSLERGAAGNEQFF. CDR3 nucleotide sequence: TGTGCCAGCAGCTTGGAGCGGGGCGCGGCCGGCAATGAGCAGTTCTTC.

Turning to this clone: This CDR3 is also generated by other DNA sequences in the sample. The rearrangement uses TRBV6-5 and TRBJ1-2, with TRBD1 identical over 10 bases. Germline V CDR1 and CDR2: MNHEY, SVGAGI. V lost 6 bases and J lost 8; bases outside the gene matches: 3. CDR3 length: 12 residues. Here the CDR3 reads CASSWTGGGYTF. In DNA, the CDR3 is TGTGCCAGCAGCTGGACAGGGGGAGGCTACACCTTC.

The chain is built from TRBV5-1 and TRBJ2-3; a weak D match, TRBD1 (5 bases). V was shortened by 4 bases and J by 3 bases, with 12 bases between the two germline ends. CDR3 size: 14 residues. The germline gives CDR1 SGHRS, CDR2 YFSETQ. The CDR3 spells CASSHDSPTDTQYF. The CDR3 DNA is TGCGCCAGCAGCCACGACAGTCCTACAGATACGCAGTATTTT.

The genes are TRBV5-1 and TRBJ2-1; the match to TRBD2 covers 14 bases. Germline V lookup: CDR1 SGHRS, CDR2 YFSETQ. The CDR3 extends over 16 amino acids. After removal of 4 bases from V and 7 bases from J, the junction contained 7 bases not matched to a gene. CDR3 protein: CASSVRGLAGGNEQFF. In nucleotides, the CDR3 is TGCGCCAGCAGCGTCAGAGGACTAGCGGGAGGTAATGAGCAGTTCTTC.

The gene calls are TRBV5-6 and TRBJ2-1, with D possibly being TRBD1 (7 bases). Germline V gives CDR1 SGHDT, CDR2 YYEEEE. The V and J ends lost 4 bases and 3 bases respectively, with 17 bases between them. The CDR3 spans 16 residues. The CDR3 protein is CASSHPGGLLYNEQFF. The CDR3 bases are TGTGCCAGCAGCCACCCAGGGGGGCTCCTCTACAATGAGCAGTTCTTC.

V usage is TRBV6-6 and J usage is TRBJ2-5; D is unresolved. Per germline, CDR1 MNHNY and CDR2 SVGAGI (reference sequence). The V end lost 2 bases, the J end lost 5 bases, and 15 bases lay between the germline ends. The CDR3 consists of 15 residues. CDR3 coding DNA: TGTGCCAGCAGTTACGGTGGCTACCCGCCCGAGACCCAGTACTTC. Translation: CASSYGGYPPETQYF.